The 8 T cell receptor beta chains reported below all come from one sample, sequenced in a study of PD-1 blockade in classical Hodgkin lymphoma. Using immunoSEQ multiplex PCR, the repertoire was profiled, and TCRdb retains in-frame clones only, with some absent. The sample holds roughly 30,000 clones; about 89% are singletons and the top ten take around 0.2%. Time point in this sample: newly diagnosed, previously untreated cHL patient sample. Purified CD4+ T cells were obtained from thawed PBMCs through magnetic negative selection. Sequencing was carried out using CD4+ T cells from blood. These receptors originate from a human donor with classical Hodgkin lymphoma.

The chain couples TRBV2 to TRBJ1-2; unclear D gene. V was pared by 5 bases and J by 0 bases, with 13 bases between. CDR3 length: 15 amino acids. The germline gives CDR1 SNHLY, CDR2 FYNNEI. CDR3 nucleotides: TGTGCCAGCAGTCTTCAGGATTTAGCTAACTATGGCTACACCTTC. Protein: CASSLQDLANYGYTF.

This chain uses TRBV28 with TRBJ2-7; D gene uncertain. The V end lost 3 bases, the J end lost 6 bases, and 12 bases lay between the germline ends. Germline CDR1 is MDHEN and CDR2 is SYDVKM. This CDR3 region has 13 residues. The CDR3 coding sequence is TGTGCCAGCAGTTTTTCTCAATCTCGCGAGCAGTACTTC. This codes for CASSFSQSREQYF.

The chain uses TRBV5-4 and TRBJ1-4; 7 bases align to TRBD1. Germline CDR1 reads SGHNT; CDR2 reads YYREEE (reference sequence). The J segment lost 5 bases and the V segment lost 4 bases, leaving 8 bases of the junction unmatched. CDR3 length: 15 residues. In DNA, the CDR3 is TGTGCCAGCAGCGCCTCCGCAGGGGGAAATGAAAAACTGTTTTTT. Encoded protein: CASSASAGGNEKLFF. Based on the CDR3 plus reference TRBV5-4 and TRBJ1-4, the full variable domain is ETGVTQSPTHLIKTRGQQVTLRCSSQSGHNTVSWYQQALGQGPQFIFQYYREEENGRGNFPPRFSGLQFPNYSSELNVNALELDDSALYLCASSASAGGNEKLFFGSGTQLSVL.

The chain employs TRBV5-1 and TRBJ1-4; D remains unclear. This CDR3 contains 13 residues. Germline loops: CDR1 SGHRS, CDR2 YFSETQ. V was cut by 5 bases and J by 5 bases, with 10 bases left in between. The CDR3: CASRNGGNEKLFF. DNA for the CDR3: TGCGCCAGCAGAAACGGCGGGAATGAAAAACTGTTTTTT. Drawing the rest from reference TRBV5-1 and TRBJ1-4, the complete variable domain is KAGVTQTPRYLIKTRGQQVTLSCSPISGHRSVSWYQQTPGQGLQFLFEYFSETQRNKGNFPGRFSGRQFSNSRSEMNVSTLELGDSALYLCASRNGGNEKLFFGSGTQLSVL.

The chain links TRBV14 to TRBJ2-2; D is uncertain. Germline V CDR1 and CDR2: SGHDN, FVKESK. V was cut by 0 bases and J by 0 bases, with 2 bases left in between. The CDR3 spans 14 residues. For the CDR3, the DNA is TGTGCCAGCAGCCAAGATTCGAACACCGGGGAGCTGTTTTTT. It translates to CASSQDSNTGELFF.

This clone was picked up one time. The chain joins TRBV6-1 to TRBJ2-1; no reliable D call. Per germline, CDR1 MNHNS and CDR2 SASEGT. This CDR3 is 15 amino acids long. Trimming shortened V by 2 bases and J by 3 bases, and 11 bases separated the two germline ends. CDR3 loop: CASSELGEIYNEQFF. CDR3 nucleotides: TGTGCCAGCAGTGAACTCGGAGAAATCTACAATGAGCAGTTCTTC.

The chain joins TRBV7-9 to TRBJ2-2, with 10 nucleotides matching TRBD2. This CDR3 is 15 amino acids long. Unmatched junction bases numbered 4, after V lost 6 bases and J lost 3 bases. The V gene's germline CDR1 is SEHNR and CDR2 FQNEAQ (reference sequence). The CDR3, as DNA: TGTGCCAGCAGGGCTAGCGGGGGTGACACCGGGGAGCTGTTTTTT. Amino acid sequence: CASRASGGDTGELFF.

The chain carries TRBV6-6 and TRBJ2-2, with D maybe TRBD2 (6 bases). The germline V gene has CDR1 MNHNY and CDR2 SVGAGI (reference sequence). V lost 4 bases and J 3 bases, leaving 12 bases between the germline ends. The CDR3 length is 15 residues. The CDR3 DNA sequence: TGTGCCAGCAGTTTTCGACGCGGGGACACCGGGGAGCTGTTTTTT. Protein: CASSFRRGDTGELFF.